Following are 30 T cell receptor beta chains from one sample sequenced in a study of blood T cell repertoires in COVID-19. Assay used: immunoSEQ multiplex PCR; TCRdb lists only in-frame clones, some missing. The sample carries some 250,000 clones, around 88% recorded once. What was sequenced was PBMCs or T cells enriched from blood (not recorded which). The receptor set was obtained from a man aged 40-55 years who had recovered from COVID-19.

The rearrangement uses TRBV28 and TRBJ1-1; 8 bases agree with TRBD1. This CDR3 comprises 15 residues. V was clipped by 6 bases and J by 3 bases; unmatched bases: 9. CDR1 and CDR2 (germline): MDHEN, SYDVKM. CDR3 sequence (DNA): TGTGCCAGCAGCTCGGGACAGGACTGGGACACTGAAGCTTTCTTT. Translated, it gives CASSSGQDWDTEAFF.

The chain links TRBV7-3 to TRBJ2-7; 7 bases match TRBD1. V gave up 5 bases and J gave up 0 bases; unmatched junction bases: 7. CDR1 is SGHTA and CDR2 is FQGTGA in the germline V gene. The CDR3 sequence is 15 residues long. The CDR3 loop is CASSAQTGPSYEQYF. CDR3 nucleotide sequence: TGTGCCAGCAGCGCGCAGACAGGGCCCTCCTACGAGCAGTACTTC.

This sequence joins TRBV4-3 and TRBJ2-1, with TRBD2 matching 12 bases. J lost 8 bases, V lost 0 bases, and 11 bases had no gene match. The CDR3 is 18 residues long. From germline, CDR1 is LGHNA and CDR2 YSLEER. Here the CDR3 DNA reads TGCGCCAGCAGCCAAGATGGGCTAGCGGGAGGGCTGGTGGATGAGCAGTTCTTC. It is translated as CASSQDGLAGGLVDEQFF.

The chain joins TRBV9 to TRBJ1-4; 9 nucleotides align to TRBD1. CDR3 length: 15 amino acids. The germline CDR1 and CDR2 sequences are SGDLS and YYNGEE. J was trimmed by 7 bases and V by 1 base; bases with no gene match: 5. CDR3 in amino acids: CASSVFDRGSEKLFF. CDR3 sequence (DNA): TGTGCCAGCAGCGTATTCGACAGGGGGAGTGAAAAACTGTTTTTT.

This sequence joins TRBV7-8 and TRBJ2-4, with 8 nucleotides matching TRBD1. Trimming at V came to 5 bases and at J to 2 bases, leaving 17 bases not matched to a gene. CDR1 and CDR2 from the germline V gene are SGHVS and FQNEAQ. The CDR3 runs to 19 residues. The DNA of the CDR3 is TGTGCCAGCAGCGGCAACCCCGACAGGGGTATATCGTCCAAAAACATTCAGTACTTC. Translation gives CASSGNPDRGISSKNIQYF.

The rearrangement uses TRBV9 and TRBJ2-1; maybe TRBD2 (6 bases). Germline V gene sequence: CDR1 SGDLS, CDR2 YYNGEE. V dropped 0 bases and J dropped 2 bases, with 12 bases sitting between them. CDR3 length: 16 amino acids. CDR3 sequence: CASSVGSPGAYNEQFF. For the CDR3, the DNA is TGTGCCAGCAGCGTAGGGTCACCGGGGGCCTACAATGAGCAGTTCTTC.

The chain joins TRBV7-2 to TRBJ2-2; the match to TRBD1 covers 7 bases. This CDR3 is 15 amino acids long. V trimming: 5 bases; J trimming: 4 bases; junction bases outside the gene matches: 7. Germline assignment: CDR1 SGHTA and CDR2 FQGNSA. CDR3: CASSLRQGLTGELFF. The CDR3 DNA reads TGTGCCAGCAGCCTGAGACAGGGCCTCACCGGGGAGCTGTTTTTT.

This chain joins TRBV9 and TRBJ2-1; 14 bases match TRBD2. The germline CDR1 and CDR2 sequences are SGDLS and YYNGEE. The J segment lost 8 bases and the V segment lost 4 bases, leaving 8 bases of the junction unmatched. The CDR3 contains 16 residues. CDR3 residues: CASSTGTSGSSDEQFF. The CDR3 coding sequence is TGTGCCAGCAGCACCGGGACTAGCGGGAGTAGTGATGAGCAGTTCTTC.

This rearrangement joins TRBV28 to TRBJ2-1; D may be TRBD1 (5 bases). The germline V gene has CDR1 MDHEN and CDR2 SYDVKM. CDR3 size: 18 residues. Deletions cut 5 bases from V and 5 bases from J, with 25 bases between. The CDR3 spells CASSLTGWVFPLHNEQFF. The CDR3 nucleotides read TGTGCCAGCAGTCTAACAGGTTGGGTTTTCCCCTTACACAATGAGCAGTTCTTC.

This clone occurred once. This chain joins TRBV6-5 and TRBJ2-1, with TRBD2 matching over 13 bases. Germline V CDR1 and CDR2: MNHEY, SVGAGI. There are 15 residues in the CDR3. J was trimmed by 7 bases and V by 7 bases; bases with no gene match: 7. CDR3 sequence (DNA): TGTGCCAGCACCTCGGGACTAGCGGGAATTAATGAGCAGTTCTTC. This gives the protein CASTSGLAGINEQFF.

The V gene is TRBV28, the J gene TRBJ1-2; 9 nucleotides match TRBD1. The V segment lost 6 bases and the J segment 8 bases; nucleotides outside the gene matches: 10. Per the germline V gene, CDR1 is MDHEN and CDR2 is SYDVKM. The CDR3 totals 14 residues. CDR3 in amino acids: CASRGPGTGKGYTF. In DNA, the CDR3 is TGTGCCAGCAGGGGACCCGGGACAGGGAAGGGCTACACCTTC.

The rearrangement uses TRBV7-2 and TRBJ1-1; unclear D gene. The V gene's germline CDR1 is SGHTA and CDR2 FQGNSA. V shed 1 base and J shed 1 base, with 10 bases lying between them. The CDR3 runs 15 residues. DNA of the CDR3: TGTGCCAGCAGCTTAGATGGCCGTGGGAACACTGAAGCTTTCTTT. This sequence encodes CASSLDGRGNTEAFF.

The chain links TRBV6-2 or TRBV6-3 to TRBJ2-5, with 7 positions matching TRBD1. Per the germline V gene, CDR1 is MNHEY and CDR2 is SVGEGT. The J segment lost 5 bases and the V segment lost 4 bases, leaving 13 bases of the junction unmatched. The CDR3 is made up of 16 amino acids. The CDR3 loop is CASSFHPDRIVETQYF. The CDR3 bases are TGTGCCAGCAGTTTCCACCCGGACAGGATTGTGGAGACCCAGTACTTC.

The J gene is TRBJ2-1, the V gene TRBV7-6; 15 bases match TRBD2. The V gene's germline CDR1 is SGHVS and CDR2 FNYEAQ. This CDR3 contains 15 residues. V gave up 4 bases and J gave up 6 bases; unmatched junction bases: 1. The CDR3 bases are TGTGCCAGCAGCTCGGGACTAGCGGGAGGCAATGAGCAGTTCTTC. This encodes CASSSGLAGGNEQFF. The entire variable domain, with the rest obtained from reference TRBV7-6 and TRBJ2-1, is as follows: GAGVSQSPRYKVTKRGQDVALRCDPISGHVSLYWYRQALGQGPEFLTYFNYEAQQDKSGLPNDRFSAERPEGSISTLTIQRTEQRDSAMYRCASSSGLAGGNEQFFGPGTRLTVL.

V and J are TRBV27 and TRBJ2-1; a weak D match, TRBD2 (7 bases). V was trimmed by 2 bases and J by 4 bases, leaving 15 bases between them. The CDR3 covers 16 residues. CDR1 MNHEY and CDR2 SMNVEV come from the germline V gene (reference sequence). The CDR3 DNA reads TGTGCCAGCAGTTTAGTTGGCGGGGGCAAATACAATGAGCAGTTCTTC. Its protein is CASSLVGGGKYNEQFF.

CDR3 in DNA: TGTGCCAGCCGGGGGGTGGGGACCTCAGCATCTGATACGCAGTATTTT. This translates into CASRGVGTSASDTQYF. The chain couples TRBV7-2 to TRBJ2-3; 7 positions match TRBD2. The V gene's germline CDR1 is SGHTA and CDR2 FQGNSA. The CDR3 has 16 residues. With 8 bases clipped from V and 6 bases from J, the junction kept 17 bases outside the gene matches.

This chain joins TRBV6-2 or TRBV6-3 and TRBJ2-5, with D tentatively TRBD2 (5 bases). The CDR3 totals 15 residues. The V end was cut by 0 bases, the J end by 5 bases, with 13 bases between. Germline lookup yields CDR1 MNHEY and CDR2 SVGEGT. The CDR3 nucleotides are TGTGCCAGCAGTTACTCGATAGTGGGCGGGGAGACCCAGTACTTC. Amino acids: CASSYSIVGGETQYF.

The V call is TRBV6-5, the J call TRBJ1-5, with D unresolved. This CDR3 contains 14 residues. From germline, CDR1 is MNHEY and CDR2 SVGAGI. The V end was cut by 6 bases, the J end by 7 bases, with 16 bases between. In nucleotides, the CDR3 is TGTGCCAGCAGGGACGGTTCGGAGGGACAGCCCCAGCATTTT. Translated: CASRDGSEGQPQHF.

The chain recombines TRBV3-1 (or the pseudogene TRBV3-2) with TRBJ2-7; a weak D match, TRBD2 (6 bases). V was shortened by 5 bases and J by 6 bases, with 20 bases between the two germline ends. Per germline, CDR1 LGHDT and CDR2 YNNKEL (reference sequence). CDR3 length: 15 residues. The CDR3 spells CASSAGLDPPSEQYF. In nucleotides, the CDR3 is TGTGCCAGCAGCGCGGGACTGGACCCCCCTTCCGAGCAGTACTTC.

CDR3 sequence: CASSLYQGAEQYF. The CDR3 DNA sequence: TGTGCCAGCAGTTTGTACCAGGGGGCCGAGCAGTACTTC. The chain combines TRBV12-3 or TRBV12-4 with TRBJ2-7; TRBD1 agrees at 8 bases. This CDR3 is built from 13 residues. Trimming at V came to 3 bases and at J to 6 bases, leaving 4 bases not matched to a gene.

This clone showed up just once. The V call is TRBV28, the J call TRBJ2-5; 7 bases line up with TRBD1. Unmatched junction bases numbered 6, after V lost 1 base and J lost 1 base. This CDR3 region has 16 residues. Germline loops: CDR1 MDHEN, CDR2 SYDVKM. CDR3: CASSLSQGLSQETQYF. The CDR3 coding sequence is TGTGCCAGCAGTTTATCACAGGGGCTATCCCAAGAGACCCAGTACTTC.

The genes are TRBV7-9 and TRBJ2-4; perhaps TRBD1 as D (6 bases). Germline values: CDR1 SEHNR, CDR2 FQNEAQ (reference sequence). This CDR3 spans 15 amino acids. Trimming took 8 bases from V and 1 from J, leaving 15 bases between them. The CDR3 DNA reads TGTGCCAGCCTCACTACAGGGTCCGCCAAAAACATTCAGTACTTC. It specifies CASLTTGSAKNIQYF.

The CDR3 coding sequence is TGTGCCAGCACCTCCGGGACAGGGCCCTACAATGAGCAGTTCTTC. Translation: CASTSGTGPYNEQFF. This chain links TRBV27 with TRBJ2-1; 9 nucleotides agree with TRBD1. V was clipped by 7 bases and J by 2 bases; unmatched bases: 6. This CDR3 contains 15 residues. CDR1 and CDR2 (germline): MNHEY, SMNVEV (reference sequence).

The gene calls are TRBV5-1 and TRBJ1-6; D might be TRBD1 (5 bases). Germline CDR1 and CDR2: SGHRS and YFSETQ. V was pared by 0 bases and J by 7 bases, with 11 bases between. The CDR3 is made up of 15 amino acids. The CDR3 loop reads CASSLVGAGNSPLHF. The CDR3 DNA reads as TGCGCCAGCAGCTTGGTCGGGGCGGGGAATTCACCCCTCCACTTT.

The gene calls are TRBV11-3 and TRBJ2-4, with 9 bases matching TRBD1. CDR1 is SGHNT and CDR2 is YENEEA in the germline V gene. The CDR3 has 14 residues. Trimming took 5 bases from V and 6 from J; bases not matched to a gene: 5. The CDR3 nucleotides read TGTGCCAGCAGCCACGGGACAGGGCGAAACATTCAGTACTTC. Its protein product is CASSHGTGRNIQYF.

CDR3 region: CASSLVPVGQGKNTRNNSPLHF. DNA of the CDR3: TGTGCCAGCAGCTTAGTCCCAGTAGGACAGGGAAAGAACACCCGAAATAATTCACCCCTCCACTTT. This rearrangement joins TRBV7-4 to TRBJ1-6; 8 bases agree with TRBD1. CDR1 and CDR2 (germline): SGHVT, SQSDAQ. The junction had 22 bases not matched to a gene; V was cut back by 1 base and J by 5 bases. The CDR3 consists of 22 residues.

The rearrangement uses TRBV7-3 and TRBJ2-5; TRBD2 might be the D (5 bases). V lost 2 bases, J lost 5 bases, and 15 bases lay in between. The CDR3 consists of 15 residues. CDR1 is SGHTA and CDR2 is FQGTGA in the germline V gene. In DNA form, the CDR3 reads TGTGCCAGCAGCTTAGGTTCCACTAGGAGGGAGACCCAGTACTTC. Translation gives CASSLGSTRRETQYF. Supplemented by reference TRBV7-3 and TRBJ2-5, the full variable domain reads GAGVSQTPSNKVTEKGKYVELRCDPISGHTALYWYRQSLGQGPEFLIYFQGTGAADDSGLPNDRFFAVRPEGSVSTLKIQRTERGDSAVYLCASSLGSTRRETQYFGPGTRLLVL.

V usage is TRBV27 and J usage is TRBJ2-5; D unclear. V was cut by 3 bases and J by 1 base, with 6 bases left in between. The CDR3 contains 13 residues. Germline V gene data show CDR1 as MNHEY and CDR2 as SMNVEV (reference sequence). In DNA form, the CDR3 reads TGTGCCAGCAGTTTCGGCGGCCAAGAGACCCAGTACTTC. Translating it yields CASSFGGQETQYF.

This chain joins TRBV13 and TRBJ2-3; D unclear. This CDR3 is built from 15 residues. Trimming left V 2 bases short and J 2 bases short, with 11 bases between. Germline assignment: CDR1 PRHDT and CDR2 FYEKMQ (reference sequence). CDR3: CASSLSPHFTDTQYF. The CDR3 coding sequence is TGTGCCAGCAGCTTATCCCCCCACTTCACAGATACGCAGTATTTT. The full variable domain, in which reference TRBV13 and TRBJ2-3 provide the parts outside the CDR3, is AAGVIQSPRHLIKEKRETATLKCYPIPRHDTVYWYQQGPGQDPQFLISFYEKMQSDKGSIPDRFSAQQFSDYHSELNMSSLELGDSALYFCASSLSPHFTDTQYFGPGTRLTVL.

V gene TRBV23-1 combines with J gene TRBJ1-5, with 8 nucleotides matching TRBD1. TRBV23-1 carries the ORF label, with uncertain function. V shed 0 bases, J shed 4 bases, and the junction held 11 bases outside the gene matches. The CDR3 has 18 residues. The chain's CDR3 is CASSQSTWDRNANQPQHF. The CDR3 region has the DNA TGCGCCAGCAGTCAATCGACCTGGGACAGGAATGCGAATCAGCCCCAGCATTTT.